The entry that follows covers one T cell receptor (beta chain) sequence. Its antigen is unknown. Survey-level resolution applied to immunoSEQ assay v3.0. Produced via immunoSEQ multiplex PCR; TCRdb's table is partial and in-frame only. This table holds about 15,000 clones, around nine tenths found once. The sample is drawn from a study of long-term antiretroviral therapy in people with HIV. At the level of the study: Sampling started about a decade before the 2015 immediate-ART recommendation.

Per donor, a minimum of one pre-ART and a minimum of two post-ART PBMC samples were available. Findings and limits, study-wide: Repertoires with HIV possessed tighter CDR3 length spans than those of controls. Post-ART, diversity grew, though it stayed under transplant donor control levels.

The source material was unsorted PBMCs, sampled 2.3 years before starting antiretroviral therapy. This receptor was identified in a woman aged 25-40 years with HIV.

As DNA, the CDR3 is TGTGCCAGTAGTTCGGTCGACATAGGCACTGAAGCTTTCTTT. It yields the protein CASSSVDIGTEAFF. The chain recombines TRBV19 with TRBJ1-1; D uncertain. The CDR3 spans 14 residues. The germline V and J ends were trimmed by 5 bases and 4 bases, with 14 bases remaining between them. Germline V lookup: CDR1 LNHDA, CDR2 SQIVND (reference sequence).